A single sample is the source of the 22 T cell receptor beta chains below, sequenced in a study of tumor and adjacent non-tumor tissue in lung cancer. TCRbeta libraries were built with three rounds of nested PCR, modified from ARM-PCR. TCRdb independently ran MiXCR on the multiplex PCR reads; one entry per CDR3 protein. The profile shows approximately 140,000 distinct CDR3 sequences, approximately 72% of them singletons. This sample's RNA came from whole unsorted tissue. The sequencing input was lung tumor tissue. Receptors originate from a man in his sixties with small cell lung cancer.

V and J are TRBV20-1 and TRBJ1-1; weak D call: TRBD1 (6 bases). CDR1 is DFQATT, CDR2 SNEGSKA, per germline (reference sequence). V was trimmed by 6 bases and J by 5 bases, leaving 16 bases between them. CDR3 length: 13 residues. The CDR3 coding sequence is TGCAGTGCACAACGGGTCCAGGGGACTGAAGCTTTCTTT. Its translation is CSAQRVQGTEAFF.

Comments on this clonotype: A clone one base away is much larger, so this may be a read error. Since the CDR3 does not end with the conserved phenylalanine or tryptophan, this likely comes from a read error. The rearrangement uses TRBV7-8 and TRBJ2-3; unclear D gene. The V gene's germline CDR1 is SGHVS and CDR2 FQNEAQ. The V end lost 0 bases, the J end lost 4 bases, and 8 bases lay between the germline ends. This CDR3 contains 14 residues. The CDR3, as DNA: TGTGCCAGCAGCTTAGCCCCCTCAGCAGATACGCAGTATCTT. Its protein is CASSLAPSADTQYL.

On this clonotype: As the CDR3 is not closed by the conserved phenylalanine or tryptophan, this likely results from a read error. This chain joins TRBV7-9 and TRBJ2-2, with TRBD2 as a possible D gene (7 bases). CDR3 size: 15 residues. Deletions cut 8 bases from V and 0 bases from J, with 13 bases between. CDR1 and CDR2 from the germline V gene are SEHNR and FQNEAQ (reference sequence). CDR3 DNA: TGTGCCAGCTGGGGGGGCATGACGAACACCGGGGAGCTGTTTTAT. It specifies CASWGGMTNTGELFY.

As regards this clonotype: Germline and junction disagree at one end, which may indicate a read error. J is TRBJ2-2 and V is TRBV5-4; D perhaps matches TRBD2 (5 bases). The CDR3 spans 14 residues. Germline V gives CDR1 SGHNT, CDR2 YYREEE (reference sequence). As DNA, the CDR3 is TGTGCCAGCAGCCCCGTTACCATCACCGGGGAACTGTTTTTT. This codes for CASSPVTITGELFF.

Turning to this clonotype: A much larger clone differs by one base, so this may be a read error. The chain uses TRBV20-1 and TRBJ1-2, with unresolved D. V was pared by 4 bases and J by 3 bases, with 12 bases between. The CDR3 has 13 residues. Germline V gene sequence: CDR1 DFQATT, CDR2 SNEGSKA (reference sequence). The CDR3 here is CSAIRSGDYGYTF. CDR3 coding DNA: TGCAGTGCTATCCGCAGTGGTGACTATGGCTACACCTTC.

Comments on this clonotype: Given a much more abundant clone one base away, this may be a read error. The gene calls are TRBV12-3 or TRBV12-4 and TRBJ1-5, with D maybe TRBD1 (5 bases). The CDR3 has 14 residues. Deletions cut 3 bases from V and 4 bases from J, with 10 bases between. The chain's CDR3 is CASSLTDRNQPQHF. The CDR3 bases are TGTGCCAGCAGTTTGACAGACCGAAATCAGCCCCAGCATTTT.

The chain is built from TRBV28 and TRBJ1-5; a possible D gene is TRBD1 (5 bases). V gave up 4 bases and J gave up 1 base, with 17 bases separating them. The germline CDR1 and CDR2 sequences are MDHEN and SYDVKM. The CDR3 length is 17 residues. The CDR3 spells CASSSPGGGVSNQPQHF. In DNA, the CDR3 is TGTGCCAGCAGTTCTCCGGGGGGGGGAGTAAGCAATCAGCCCCAGCATTTT.

V and J are TRBV10-3 and TRBJ2-1, with 9 bases that match TRBD1. The CDR3 consists of 17 residues. Losses at the gene ends were 3 bases for V and 2 bases for J; bases not matched to a gene: 8. CDR1 is ENHRY and CDR2 is SYGVKD in the germline V gene. The CDR3 reads CAISDRVGQGTYNEQFF. Here the CDR3 DNA reads TGTGCCATCAGTGACCGGGTGGGACAGGGAACCTACAATGAGCAGTTCTTC.

As for this clonotype: One junction end disagrees with the germline gene, perhaps due to a read error. The rearrangement links TRBV4-2 to TRBJ2-6, with 12 positions matching TRBD1. From germline, CDR1 is LGHNA and CDR2 YNFKEQ. The length of the CDR3 is 17 residues. CDR3 DNA: TGTGTCAGCAGGGGACAGGGGGCCGACTCTGGGGCCAACGTCCTGACTTTC. Amino acid sequence: CVSRGQGADSGANVLTF.

This clonotype showed up many times. The chain uses TRBV12-3 or TRBV12-4 and TRBJ1-5; D may be TRBD1 (5 bases). CDR3 length equals 19 residues. The V end was cut by 1 base, the J end by 1 base, with 20 bases between. The CDR3 sequence is CASSLELFSQGASNQPQHF. The CDR3 nucleotides read TGTGCCAGCAGTTTAGAATTATTTTCGCAGGGTGCGAGCAATCAGCCCCAGCATTTT.

The V and J genes are TRBV10-3 and TRBJ2-5; unclear D gene. V dropped 0 bases and J dropped 5 bases, with 13 bases sitting between them. CDR3 size: 15 residues. Germline V gene lookup returns CDR1 ENHRY and CDR2 SYGVKD. The chain's CDR3 is CAISESAKGRETQYF. The CDR3, as DNA: TGTGCCATCAGTGAGTCAGCAAAGGGAAGGGAGACCCAGTACTTC.

For this clonotype: Since a much larger clone is just one base distant, this may be a read error. The chain couples TRBV6-6 to TRBJ1-2; tentative D call: TRBD1 (5 bases). Germline V gene sequence: CDR1 MNHNY, CDR2 SVGAGI (reference sequence). This CDR3 is built from 13 residues. The CDR3 sequence is CVTYSTGGYGYTF. CDR3 DNA: TGTGTCACCTATAGCACAGGTGGCTATGGCTACACCTTC.

The V gene is TRBV2, the J gene TRBJ2-5; D perhaps matches TRBD2 (6 bases). The CDR3 sequence is 12 residues long. Trimming took 4 bases from V and 9 from J, leaving 12 bases between them. Germline V gene data show CDR1 as SNHLY and CDR2 as FYNNEI. The CDR3 coding sequence is TGTGCCAGCAGTGGATCTTGGGAGGCCCAGTACTTC. Translated: CASSGSWEAQYF.

This clonotype was counted many times. This chain connects TRBV5-6 to TRBJ2-7; 12 bases line up with TRBD2. With V trimmed by 1 base and J by 2 bases, 10 bases remained unmatched. From germline, CDR1 is SGHDT and CDR2 YYEEEE. The CDR3 runs 18 residues. The CDR3 nucleotides read TGTGCCAGCAGCTTGAATACTAGCGGGAGGAATAACCCCTACGAGCAGTACTTC. It translates to CASSLNTSGRNNPYEQYF.

This chain connects TRBV6-2 or TRBV6-3 to TRBJ1-1, with D perhaps matching TRBD1 (5 bases). The CDR3 is made up of 16 amino acids. The germline V gene has CDR1 MNHEY and CDR2 SVGEGT. Trimming left V 2 bases short and J 8 bases short, with 21 bases between. The CDR3 nucleotides read TGTGCCAGCAGTTACCGCGAAACGGGGCCCTACGAGGAAGCTTTCTTT. As protein: CASSYRETGPYEEAFF.

This chain uses TRBV12-3 or TRBV12-4 with TRBJ2-5; D gene uncertain. V was trimmed by 11 bases and J by 3 bases, leaving 16 bases between them. The CDR3 has 13 amino acids. The CDR3: CAYSWGPKETQYF. DNA for the CDR3: TGTGCCTACAGTTGGGGTCCCAAAGAGACCCAGTACTTC.

V gene TRBV29-1 combines with J gene TRBJ2-5, with D possibly being TRBD2 (5 bases). Germline-derived CDR1 and CDR2 are SQVTM and ANQGSEA. Trimming cost V 7 bases and J 3 bases, with 15 bases left between them. The CDR3 spans 13 residues. CDR3 sequence: CSGFTSGKETQYF. The CDR3 DNA reads as TGCAGCGGGTTCACTAGTGGTAAAGAGACCCAGTACTTC. Using reference TRBV29-1 and TRBJ2-5 for the parts outside the CDR3, the full variable domain is SAVISQKPSRDICQRGTSLTIQCQVDSQVTMMFWYRQQPGQSLTLIATANQGSEATYESGFVIDKFPISRPNLTFSTLTVSNMSPEDSSIYLCSGFTSGKETQYFGPGTRLLVL.

A word on this clonotype: Mismatch with germline at one junction end may stem from a read error. The CDR3 DNA reads TGTGTCTGCAGCTTTTCTCAGGTGGACGGGGGGCTGTTTTTT. Translation gives CVCSFSQVDGGLFF. This rearrangement joins TRBV11-3 to TRBJ2-2, with a tentative D call TRBD2 (6 bases). Looked up from germline, CDR1 is SGHNT and CDR2 is YENEEA. The CDR3 is made up of 14 amino acids. Full variable domain (outside the CDR3, taken from reference TRBV11-3 and TRBJ2-2): EAGVVQSPRYKIIEKKQPVAFWCNPISGHNTLYWYLQNLGQGPELLIRYENEEAVDDSQLPKDRFSAERLKGVDSTLKIQPAELGDSAVYLCVCSFSQVDGGLFFGEGSRLTVL.

V is TRBV12-3 or TRBV12-4 and J is TRBJ2-7; perhaps TRBD2 as D (6 bases). This CDR3 is built from 16 residues. V dropped 6 bases and J dropped 3 bases, with 21 bases sitting between them. DNA of the CDR3: TGTGCCAGCAGCCCTCGCGGGACCATCTGGAGCTACGAGCAGTACTTC. Its protein is CASSPRGTIWSYEQYF.

For this clonotype: Relative to the germline gene, one junction end is altered; a read error may explain this. The genes are TRBV11-3 and TRBJ2-1, with 10 bases aligning to TRBD2. Germline-derived CDR1 and CDR2 are SGHNT and YENEEA. The CDR3 sequence is 15 residues long. DNA of the CDR3: TGTGCCGGCAGCCGGGGGCTAGCGGGAGAAGCTGAGCAGTTCTTC. Amino acids: CAGSRGLAGEAEQFF.

The chain recombines TRBV6-1 with TRBJ2-2; unclear D gene. This CDR3 spans 15 amino acids. Per the germline V gene, CDR1 is MNHNS and CDR2 is SASEGT. With 10 bases removed from V and 2 bases from J, the gap between germline ends came to 17 bases. The CDR3 spells CATSLRPSNTGELFF. CDR3 in DNA: TGTGCCACCAGCCTCCGACCCAGCAACACCGGGGAGCTGTTTTTT.

The chain recombines TRBV20-1 with TRBJ1-2, with D hard to call. CDR3 length equals 12 residues. The germline V and J ends were trimmed by 3 bases and 10 bases, with 15 bases remaining between them. The germline V gene encodes CDR1 DFQATT and CDR2 SNEGSKA (reference sequence). The CDR3 is CSARGPPGDYTF. CDR3 DNA sequence: TGCAGTGCTAGGGGTCCCCCAGGCGACTACACCTTC.